The clone carrying this T cell receptor beta chain appeared once. Its matching antigen is unknown. Assay: immunoSEQ multiplex PCR; the TCRdb copy retains only in-frame clones and omits some. The sample consists of about 8,900 clones, 65% to 70% of them appearing once. This sample stems from a study of tumor-infiltrating lymphocytes in localized non-small cell lung cancer. Study at large: Some samples were collected after neoadjuvant chemotherapy; smokers, never-smokers and several histologies were included. From each patient, both tumor and uninvolved lung, non-adjacent to tumor, were sampled.

This CDR3 spans 17 amino acids. From germline, CDR1 is MGHRA and CDR2 YSYEKL. The V gene end was trimmed by 2 bases and the J gene end by 5 bases; junction bases not matched to a gene: 5. Findings of the study overall: Tumors had more T cell infiltration than uninvolved lung, per TCRbeta sequencing and CD3 counts. TCR sequencing covered a subset of patients with enough tissue.

This TCR derives from a human donor with non-small cell lung cancer. Specimen: uninvolved lung tissue not adjacent to the tumor. The chain recombines TRBV4-1 with TRBJ2-5, with 16 bases fitting TRBD2. DNA for the CDR3: TGCGCCAGCAGCCAACTGGGACTAGCGGGAGGGAGGGAGACCCAGTACTTC. Translation: CASSQLGLAGGRETQYF.